The 27 T cell receptor beta chains reported below all come from one sample, sequenced in a study of OX40 agonist ivuxolimab in advanced cancers. Sequencing used immunoSEQ multiplex PCR; TCRdb keeps in-frame clones, though not all of them. This table has over 60,000 clones, roughly nine tenths appearing once. The specimen comprised CD4+ or CD8+ T cells sorted from blood, sampled in a trial of the OX40 agonist ivuxolimab. Receptor source: an adult with an advanced solid tumor such as melanoma, head and neck, liver or kidney cancer.

The chain carries TRBV19 and TRBJ2-1; tentatively, D is TRBD2 (6 bases). Per germline, CDR1 LNHDA and CDR2 SQIVND (reference sequence). The CDR3 runs to 13 residues. V lost 10 bases to trimming and J lost 4 bases, with 14 bases between them. The CDR3 region has the DNA TGTGCCACTGGGGAGGTTCTTTACAATGAGCAGTTCTTC. Protein: CATGEVLYNEQFF.

The rearrangement uses TRBV2 and TRBJ1-2; D gene unclear. The germline V and J ends were trimmed by 8 bases and 4 bases, with 8 bases remaining between them. This CDR3 spans 11 amino acids. Per the germline V gene, CDR1 is SNHLY and CDR2 is FYNNEI. Written as DNA, the CDR3 is TGTGCCAGCGTCGAGTCCTATGGCTACACCTTC. This gives the protein CASVESYGYTF.

The rearrangement joins TRBV9 to TRBJ2-7, with D tentatively TRBD2 (6 bases). With 4 bases removed from V and 3 bases from J, the gap between germline ends came to 11 bases. This CDR3 spans 13 amino acids. Germline loops: CDR1 SGDLS, CDR2 YYNGEE. As DNA, the CDR3 is TGTGCCAGCAGCCCAGGGACTGGCTACGAGCAGTACTTC. Encoded protein: CASSPGTGYEQYF.

This clone was seen a single time. The chain uses TRBV28 and TRBJ2-4; TRBD2 matches 7 bases. V dropped 6 bases and J dropped 7; count of bases not matched to a gene: 12. The V gene's germline CDR1 is MDHEN and CDR2 SYDVKM. CDR3 length equals 15 residues. Written as DNA, the CDR3 is TGTGCCAGCAGCCCGCCGCGCCAGGGAGGGAACATTCAGTACTTC. Translation gives CASSPPRQGGNIQYF. The full variable domain, completed using reference TRBV28 and TRBJ2-4, is DVKVTQSSRYLVKRTGEKVFLECVQDMDHENMFWYRQDPGLGLRLIYFSYDVKMKEKGDIPEGYSVSREKKERFSLILESASTNQTSMYLCASSPPRQGGNIQYFGAGTRLSVL.

CDR3 sequence: CASSGDGNSYNEQFF. CDR3 coding DNA: TGTGCCAGCAGCGGAGACGGGAACTCCTACAATGAGCAGTTCTTC. This rearrangement joins TRBV9 to TRBJ2-1, with D possibly TRBD2 on 5 matching bases. Germline CDR1 and CDR2: SGDLS and YYNGEE. The CDR3 totals 15 residues. Trimming took 3 bases from V and 0 from J, leaving 10 bases between them.

V is TRBV6-4 and J is TRBJ2-3; 7 nucleotides line up with TRBD1. V was pared by 6 bases and J by 4 bases, with 7 bases of the junction left unmatched. This CDR3 has 14 amino acids. CDR1 and CDR2 from the germline V gene are MRHNA and SNTAGT. CDR3 DNA: TGTGCCAGCAGCCTACGACAGGGCGCAGATACGCAGTATTTT. It is translated as CASSLRQGADTQYF.

J is TRBJ2-7 and V is TRBV11-1; D is unresolved. Looked up from germline, CDR1 is SGHAT and CDR2 is FQDESV (reference sequence). The length of the CDR3 is 14 residues. The germline V and J ends were trimmed by 0 bases and 5 bases, with 11 bases remaining between them. The CDR3: CASSLAPGRHEQYF. The CDR3 DNA sequence: TGTGCCAGCAGCTTAGCGCCAGGAAGGCACGAGCAGTACTTC.

The rearrangement uses TRBV4-1 and TRBJ1-5; D is ambiguous. The CDR3 has 17 amino acids. Germline CDR1 and CDR2: MGHRA and YSYEKL. Trimming shortened V by 0 bases and J by 6 bases, and 18 bases separated the two germline ends. The CDR3 here is CASSQDGAGRRAQPQHF. CDR3 sequence (DNA): TGCGCCAGCAGCCAAGATGGAGCAGGCCGGCGGGCTCAGCCCCAGCATTTT.

The chain couples TRBV10-3 to TRBJ1-1, with D possibly TRBD1 on 5 matching bases. The CDR3 has 15 residues. From germline, CDR1 is ENHRY and CDR2 SYGVKD. V was trimmed by 0 bases and J by 5 bases, leaving 13 bases between them. The DNA for the CDR3 is TGTGCCATCAGTGAGTCCGCAGGGTTTAGGACTGAAGCTTTCTTT. It codes for CAISESAGFRTEAFF.

This clone was detected once. The rearrangement uses TRBV21-1 and TRBJ2-5; the table calls TRBD1, which could not be checked here. TRBV21-1 is termed a pseudogene. The CDR3 runs 16 residues. The CDR3 DNA sequence: TGTGCCAGCAGCAAAGGTGGGGACAGGGAACAAGAGACCCAGTACTTC. Its protein is CASSKGGDREQETQYF.

This sequence joins TRBV11-3 and TRBJ2-7, with TRBD1 matching over 8 bases. The CDR3 length is 15 residues. J gave up 3 bases and V 4 bases, and 8 bases lay outside the gene matches. Germline lookup yields CDR1 SGHNT and CDR2 YENEEA. The CDR3 region has the DNA TGTGCCAGCAGCTCTGACAGGGGCGCCGACTACGAGCAGTACTTC. It is translated as CASSSDRGADYEQYF.

The CDR3: CASSPWDVSGSKHEQFF. The CDR3 DNA reads TGTGCCAGCAGCCCATGGGACGTTAGCGGGAGTAAACATGAGCAGTTCTTC. This rearrangement joins TRBV7-9 to TRBJ2-1; 9 nucleotides match TRBD2. Germline V gene lookup returns CDR1 SEHNR and CDR2 FQNEAQ (reference sequence). The J segment lost 8 bases and the V segment lost 5 bases, leaving 16 bases of the junction unmatched. The CDR3 runs to 17 residues.

This chain's CDR3 is CASGLSIKETQYF. In DNA, the CDR3 is TGTGCTAGTGGTTTGTCTATAAAAGAGACCCAGTACTTC. The chain recombines TRBV12-5 with TRBJ2-5; D uncertain. CDR3 size: 13 residues. Germline CDR1 reads LGHNT; CDR2 reads FRNRAP. Trimming removed 2 bases from V and 3 bases from J, with 7 bases in between.

The rearrangement links TRBV5-4 to TRBJ2-7; maybe TRBD2 (7 bases). Germline loops: CDR1 SGHNT, CDR2 YYREEE (reference sequence). The V end was cut by 0 bases, the J end by 7 bases, with 17 bases between. The CDR3 has 15 amino acids. CDR3 DNA: TGTGCCAGCAGCTTGGCGGGGGGCCCCCTAGGAGAGCAGTACTTC. Translating gives CASSLAGGPLGEQYF.

The rearrangement joins TRBV5-6 to TRBJ1-2, with a possible D match to TRBD1 (6 bases). CDR1 SGHDT and CDR2 YYEEEE come from the germline V gene. V was trimmed by 4 bases and J by 1 base, leaving 8 bases between them. The CDR3 totals 13 residues. The chain's CDR3 is CASSPRGNYGYTF. In DNA, the CDR3 is TGTGCCAGCAGCCCCAGGGGTAACTATGGCTACACCTTC.

The chain joins TRBV25-1 to TRBJ2-1; D unclear. The germline V gene has CDR1 MGHDK and CDR2 SYGVNS. The length of the CDR3 is 12 residues. V was cut by 6 bases and J by 9 bases, with 12 bases left in between. The CDR3 sequence is CASSGSRREQFF. In DNA form, the CDR3 reads TGTGCCAGCAGCGGATCGAGGCGTGAGCAGTTCTTC.

J is TRBJ1-1 and V is TRBV5-1; 10 nucleotides match TRBD1. Looked up from germline, CDR1 is SGHRS and CDR2 is YFSETQ. With 3 bases clipped from V and 4 bases from J, the junction kept 9 bases outside the gene matches. The length of the CDR3 is 16 residues. CDR3 nucleotides: TGCGCCAGCAGCTCCCGACAGGGGGCGCTGATCACTGAAGCTTTCTTT. Its protein is CASSSRQGALITEAFF.

The gene calls are TRBV5-4 and TRBJ2-6, with unresolved D. Germline CDR1 SGHNT, CDR2 YYREEE (reference sequence). CDR3 length: 17 amino acids. V shed 0 bases and J shed 0 bases, with 10 bases lying between them. CDR3 sequence: CASSLVHQTSGANVLTF. The CDR3 DNA reads TGTGCCAGCAGCTTGGTTCACCAAACCTCTGGGGCCAACGTCCTGACTTTC.

This sequence joins TRBV11-3 and TRBJ2-1, with D possibly TRBD2 on 5 matching bases. CDR1 and CDR2 from the germline V gene are SGHNT and YENEEA. Trimming removed 4 bases at V and 5 bases at J, with 9 bases between. This CDR3 contains 13 residues. The CDR3 reads CASSYSVHNEQFF. The DNA for the CDR3 is TGTGCCAGCAGCTATAGCGTGCACAATGAGCAGTTCTTC.

The chain joins TRBV7-3 to TRBJ2-7, with 8 bases matching TRBD1. Germline loops: CDR1 SGHTA, CDR2 FQGTGA. This CDR3 has 16 residues. The V gene end was trimmed by 1 base and the J gene end by 0 bases; junction bases not matched to a gene: 5. The CDR3 DNA reads as TGTGCCAGCAGCTTAATGGGGACAGGTCTCTCCTACGAGCAGTACTTC. This sequence encodes CASSLMGTGLSYEQYF.

This chain joins TRBV10-3 and TRBJ2-1; 10 bases fit TRBD2. Germline CDR1 and CDR2: ENHRY and SYGVKD. The CDR3 covers 15 residues. The V gene end was trimmed by 10 bases and the J gene end by 7 bases; junction bases not matched to a gene: 13. The DNA of the CDR3 is TGTGCCACCCACAAGGAGCGGGAGGGCCAGAATGAGCAGTTCTTC. Amino acids: CATHKEREGQNEQFF.

V and J are TRBV28 and TRBJ2-3, with 16 bases identical to TRBD2. The junction had 6 bases not matched to a gene; V was cut back by 6 bases and J by 0 bases. The CDR3 length is 18 residues. Germline V lookup: CDR1 MDHEN, CDR2 SYDVKM. CDR3 region: CASSLSGLAGGSTDTQYF. In DNA form, the CDR3 reads TGTGCCAGCAGCCTTTCGGGACTAGCGGGGGGGAGCACAGATACGCAGTATTTT.

V usage is TRBV5-4 and J usage is TRBJ2-7; tentatively, D is TRBD1 (6 bases). The CDR3 has 14 residues. The V gene's germline CDR1 is SGHNT and CDR2 YYREEE (reference sequence). The V end lost 4 bases, the J end lost 2 bases, and 13 bases lay between the germline ends. The CDR3 DNA reads as TGTGCCAGCAGCCCCCCGACAGGAACCTACGAGCAGTACTTC. Translation gives CASSPPTGTYEQYF.

The rearrangement uses TRBV28 and TRBJ2-3; D possibly corresponds to TRBD2 (7 bases). The CDR3 has 15 amino acids. The germline V and J ends were trimmed by 10 bases and 5 bases, with 22 bases remaining between them. CDR1 and CDR2 (germline): MDHEN, SYDVKM. The CDR3 here is CATTPPGGRGDTQYF. The CDR3 DNA reads TGTGCCACCACGCCTCCGGGGGGCAGGGGAGATACGCAGTATTTT.

This clone was observed once. V gene TRBV7-2 combines with J gene TRBJ2-5; 10 nucleotides align to TRBD2. Germline CDR1 and CDR2: SGHTA and FQGNSA. This CDR3 is built from 16 residues. Germline trimming cut 1 base from V and 7 bases from J; bases unmatched to any gene: 9. The CDR3 bases are TGTGCCAGCAGCTTAGTTAGCGGGGGGCCTCTCGGGACCCAGTACTTC. Amino acid sequence: CASSLVSGGPLGTQYF.

V gene TRBV5-8 combines with J gene TRBJ2-7; the D gene is possibly TRBD1 (5 bases). V dropped 5 bases and J dropped 1 base, with 13 bases sitting between them. The CDR3 length is 14 residues. The germline V gene has CDR1 SGHTS and CDR2 YDEGEE. CDR3 DNA: TGTGCCAGCAGGACCCGAAAGGGGTCCTACGAGCAGTACTTC. Residues: CASRTRKGSYEQYF. Combining the CDR3 with reference TRBV5-8 and TRBJ2-7 gives the whole variable domain EAGVTQSPTHLIKTRGQQATLRCSPISGHTSVYWYQQALGLGLQFLLWYDEGEERNRGNFPPRFSGRQFPNYSSELNVNALELEDSALYLCASRTRKGSYEQYFGPGTRLTVT.

The chain recombines TRBV19 with TRBJ2-2; TRBD2 matches 11 bases. Trimming at V came to 4 bases and at J to 1 base, leaving 8 bases not matched to a gene. The CDR3 spans 18 residues. Germline values: CDR1 LNHDA, CDR2 SQIVND (reference sequence). The CDR3 DNA sequence: TGTGCCAGTAGTACGAAGAGGACTAGCGGGCAGAACACCGGGGAGCTGTTTTTT. Translated: CASSTKRTSGQNTGELFF.